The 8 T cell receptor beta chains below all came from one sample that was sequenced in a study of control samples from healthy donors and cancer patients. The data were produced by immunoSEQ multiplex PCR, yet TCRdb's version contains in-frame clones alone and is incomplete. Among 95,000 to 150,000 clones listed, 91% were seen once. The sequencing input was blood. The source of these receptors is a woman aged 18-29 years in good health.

CDR3 sequence: CASSLFRPRQGTEAFF. Here the CDR3 DNA reads TGTGCCAGCAGTTTATTTCGGCCTCGACAGGGCACTGAAGCTTTCTTT. The V call is TRBV27, the J call TRBJ1-1; TRBD1 agrees at 7 bases. Germline V lookup: CDR1 MNHEY, CDR2 SMNVEV (reference sequence). This CDR3 region has 16 residues. V was pared by 1 base and J by 4 bases, with 9 bases of the junction left unmatched.

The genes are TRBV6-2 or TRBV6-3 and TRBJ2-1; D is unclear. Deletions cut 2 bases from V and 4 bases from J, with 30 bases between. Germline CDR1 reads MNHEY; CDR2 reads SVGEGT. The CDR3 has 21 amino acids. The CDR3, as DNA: TGTGCCAGCAGTTACCCCCCTGGGGATTTGACCCCCCCGGCGGCTTACAATGAGCAGTTCTTC. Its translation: CASSYPPGDLTPPAAYNEQFF.

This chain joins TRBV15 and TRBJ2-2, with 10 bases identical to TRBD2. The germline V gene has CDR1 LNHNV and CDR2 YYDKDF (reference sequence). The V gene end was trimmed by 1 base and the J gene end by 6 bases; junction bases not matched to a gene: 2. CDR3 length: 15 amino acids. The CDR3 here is CATSRALAGSGELFF. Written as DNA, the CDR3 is TGTGCCACCAGCAGAGCACTAGCGGGATCCGGGGAGCTGTTTTTT.

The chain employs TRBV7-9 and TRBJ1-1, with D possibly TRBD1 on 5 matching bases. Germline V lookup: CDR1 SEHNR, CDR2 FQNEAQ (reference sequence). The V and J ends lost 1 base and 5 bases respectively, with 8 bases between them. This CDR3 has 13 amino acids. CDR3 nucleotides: TGTGCCAGCAGCTTAGGGGGGACTACTGAAGCTTTCTTT. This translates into CASSLGGTTEAFF.

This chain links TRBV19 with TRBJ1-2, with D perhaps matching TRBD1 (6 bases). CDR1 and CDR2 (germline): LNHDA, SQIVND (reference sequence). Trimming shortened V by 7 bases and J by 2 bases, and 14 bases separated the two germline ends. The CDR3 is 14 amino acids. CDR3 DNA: TGTGCCAGTAACGATCAGGACAGAAACTATGGCTACACCTTC. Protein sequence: CASNDQDRNYGYTF. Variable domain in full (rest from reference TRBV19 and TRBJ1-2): DGGITQSPKYLFRKEGQNVTLSCEQNLNHDAMYWYRQDPGQGLRLIYYSQIVNDFQKGDIAEGYSVSREKKESFPLTVTSAQKNPTAFYLCASNDQDRNYGYTFGSGTRLTVV.

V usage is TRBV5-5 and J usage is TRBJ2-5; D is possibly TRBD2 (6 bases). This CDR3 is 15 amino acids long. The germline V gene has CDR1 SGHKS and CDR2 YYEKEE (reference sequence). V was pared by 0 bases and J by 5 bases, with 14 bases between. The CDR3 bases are TGTGCCAGCAGCTTGGCACTGGGGGGTTGGGAGACCCAGTACTTC. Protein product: CASSLALGGWETQYF. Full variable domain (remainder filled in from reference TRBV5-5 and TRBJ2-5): DAGVTQSPTHLIKTRGQQVTLRCSPISGHKSVSWYQQVLGQGPQFIFQYYEKEERGRGNFPDRFSARQFPNYSSELNVNALLLGDSALYLCASSLALGGWETQYFGPGTRLLVL.

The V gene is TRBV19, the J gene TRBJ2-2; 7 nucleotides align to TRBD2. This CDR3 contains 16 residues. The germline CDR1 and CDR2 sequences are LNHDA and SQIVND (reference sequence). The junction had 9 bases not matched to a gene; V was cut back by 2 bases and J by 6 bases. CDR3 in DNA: TGTGCCAGTAGTATAAAGCCGGGACTATTCTCCGGGGAGCTGTTTTTT. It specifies CASSIKPGLFSGELFF.

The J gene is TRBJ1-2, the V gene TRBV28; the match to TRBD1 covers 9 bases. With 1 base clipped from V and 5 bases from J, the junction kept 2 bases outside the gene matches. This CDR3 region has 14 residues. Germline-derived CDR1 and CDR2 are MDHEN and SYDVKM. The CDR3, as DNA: TGTGCCAGCAGTTTATCCGACAGGGGGTATGGCTACACCTTC. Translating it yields CASSLSDRGYGYTF.